The 21 T cell receptor beta chains given below trace back to one sample, sequenced in a study of T cell responses to AZD1222 COVID-19 vaccine. Sequenced by immunoSEQ multiplex PCR; TCRdb stores in-frame clones only, minus some. The repertoire includes over 60,000 clones, 88% of them detected once, and roughly 4.9% sits in the top ten. Here the sequenced sample was peripheral blood, taken 28 days after the second dose of the MenACWY control vaccine. These receptors all come from an adult who received the MenACWY meningococcal vaccine as a control.

This chain joins TRBV6-2 or TRBV6-3 and TRBJ1-2; D not resolved. Germline CDR1 and CDR2: MNHEY and SVGEGT. The CDR3 length is 13 residues. Trimming shortened V by 4 bases and J by 2 bases, and 8 bases separated the two germline ends. The CDR3 protein is CASSFGRNYGYTF. CDR3 in DNA: TGTGCCAGCAGTTTTGGGAGGAACTATGGCTACACCTTC.

The genes are TRBV18 and TRBJ2-3; 9 positions match TRBD2. Trimming cost V 3 bases and J 1 base; bases outside gene matches: 2. The length of the CDR3 is 15 residues. Germline CDR1 is KGHSH and CDR2 is LQKENI. This CDR3 is CASSPLAGGTDTQYF. The CDR3 DNA is TGTGCCAGCTCACCTTTAGCGGGGGGCACAGATACGCAGTATTTT.

The rearrangement uses TRBV9 and TRBJ1-2, with D unclear. V lost 4 bases, J lost 6 bases, and 16 bases lay in between. Germline CDR1 is SGDLS and CDR2 is YYNGEE. CDR3 size: 14 residues. The CDR3 DNA is TGTGCCAGCAGCTCCGACCGGCAGGCTAATGGCTACACCTTC. Protein sequence: CASSSDRQANGYTF.

J is TRBJ1-5 and V is TRBV28; D gene uncertain. This CDR3 comprises 12 residues. The V gene lost 10 bases and the J gene lost 0 bases, with 7 bases spanning the gap. Looked up from germline, CDR1 is MDHEN and CDR2 is SYDVKM. The CDR3 coding sequence is TGTGCCACCGTCATTAGCAATCAGCCCCAGCATTTT. Its protein product is CATVISNQPQHF. Full variable domain (remainder filled in from reference TRBV28 and TRBJ1-5): DVKVTQSSRYLVKRTGEKVFLECVQDMDHENMFWYRQDPGLGLRLIYFSYDVKMKEKGDIPEGYSVSREKKERFSLILESASTNQTSMYLCATVISNQPQHFGDGTRLSIL.

Concerning this clone itself: It is unclear where the CDR3 begins or ends on the DNA, so no DNA is shown, and the CDR3 is as TCRdb lists it. The chain is built from TRBV2 and TRBJ2-2; TRBD1 was called by the table and not checked on the DNA. The CDR3 extends over 20 residues, inclusive of both ends. The V gene's germline CDR1 is SNHLY and CDR2 FYNNEI. CDR3 sequence reads: CASSVPYSGALPGTPGSCFF.

The chain employs TRBV6-4 and TRBJ2-4; D remains unclear. CDR3 length: 15 amino acids. The V gene lost 3 bases and the J gene lost 0 bases, with 9 bases spanning the gap. CDR1 MRHNA and CDR2 SNTAGT come from the germline V gene. CDR3 coding DNA: TGTGCCAGCAGTGAAAATGGGGAAGCCAAAAACATTCAGTACTTC. Amino acids: CASSENGEAKNIQYF.

V is TRBV7-9 and J is TRBJ1-1; 11 bases align to TRBD1. CDR3 length: 17 residues. The V gene's germline CDR1 is SEHNR and CDR2 FQNEAQ (reference sequence). Trimming at V came to 5 bases and at J to 0 bases, leaving 8 bases not matched to a gene. The CDR3 DNA is TGTGCCAGCAGCCCCGGGACAGGGGGGGACATGAACACTGAAGCTTTCTTT. Residues: CASSPGTGGDMNTEAFF.

J is TRBJ1-1 and V is TRBV27; a possible D gene is TRBD1 (5 bases). CDR3 length: 13 amino acids. CDR1 is MNHEY, CDR2 SMNVEV, per germline (reference sequence). V was clipped by 3 bases and J by 6 bases, with 11 bases between them. The DNA for the CDR3 is TGTGCCAGCAGTTTTCAGACAGCTTCTGAAGCTTTCTTT. Translation gives CASSFQTASEAFF.

The rearrangement joins TRBV4-3 to TRBJ2-7, with D perhaps matching TRBD2 (6 bases). V shed 2 bases and J shed 3 bases, with 14 bases lying between them. Germline V gene data show CDR1 as LGHNA and CDR2 as YSLEER. The CDR3 has 15 residues. The CDR3 region has the DNA TGCGCCAGCAGCCAATCTACGACTAGATTCTACGAGCAGTACTTC. Translating it yields CASSQSTTRFYEQYF.

The chain combines TRBV11-2 with TRBJ2-7; TRBD1 is a possible D gene (5 bases). The germline gives CDR1 SGHAT, CDR2 FQNNGV. V was cut by 0 bases and J by 4 bases, with 10 bases left in between. This CDR3 is 14 amino acids long. CDR3 DNA sequence: TGTGCCAGCAGCTTAGACGTGACAGAATACGAGCAGTACTTC. Residues: CASSLDVTEYEQYF.

V is TRBV3-1 (or the pseudogene TRBV3-2) and J is TRBJ2-1; D not certain. Germline CDR1 is LGHDT and CDR2 is YNNKEL (reference sequence). The CDR3 loop spans 14 amino acids. Trimming left V 8 bases short and J 3 bases short, with 14 bases between. The CDR3 reads CASGHRQDYNEQFF. The CDR3, as DNA: TGTGCCAGCGGTCATCGACAAGACTACAATGAGCAGTTCTTC.

The chain combines TRBV11-1 with TRBJ1-2; no definite D call. The V and J ends lost 1 base and 9 bases respectively, with 9 bases between them. The CDR3 covers 12 residues. Germline CDR1 SGHAT, CDR2 FQDESV (reference sequence). CDR3 nucleotide sequence: TGTGCCAGCAGCTTAGACGGATCGAGCTACACCTTC. It codes for CASSLDGSSYTF. The whole variable domain, filled in from reference TRBV11-1 and TRBJ1-2, reads EAEVAQSPRYKITEKSQAVAFWCDPISGHATLYWYRQILGQGPELLVQFQDESVVDDSQLPKDRFSAERLKGVDSTLKIQPAELGDSAMYLCASSLDGSSYTFGSGTRLTVV.

The V call is TRBV28, the J call TRBJ1-4; the D gene is possibly TRBD1 (6 bases). Trimming stripped 8 bases from V and 3 bases from J, with 10 bases between. CDR3 size: 13 residues. Germline V gives CDR1 MDHEN, CDR2 SYDVKM. CDR3 DNA: TGTGCCAGCGGAACAGGGCCTAATGAAAAACTGTTTTTT. This sequence encodes CASGTGPNEKLFF. Supplemented by reference TRBV28 and TRBJ1-4, the full variable domain reads DVKVTQSSRYLVKRTGEKVFLECVQDMDHENMFWYRQDPGLGLRLIYFSYDVKMKEKGDIPEGYSVSREKKERFSLILESASTNQTSMYLCASGTGPNEKLFFGSGTQLSVL.

The J gene is TRBJ2-7, the V gene TRBV11-2; possible D gene TRBD1, 5 bases. The CDR3 has 14 amino acids. Trimming pared 1 base from V and 6 bases from J, leaving 13 bases between. CDR1 SGHAT and CDR2 FQNNGV come from the germline V gene. The CDR3 DNA sequence: TGTGCCAGCAGCTTAGGAGGCAGGGTAAGCGAGCAGTACTTC. This codes for CASSLGGRVSEQYF.

This chain uses TRBV2 with TRBJ1-6; 10 bases align to TRBD1. The CDR3 covers 13 residues. V was pared by 6 bases and J by 7 bases, with 0 bases of the junction left unmatched. Germline assignment: CDR1 SNHLY and CDR2 FYNNEI. The chain's CDR3 is CASRGQGNSPLHF. CDR3 DNA sequence: TGTGCCAGCAGGGGACAGGGGAATTCACCCCTCCACTTT.

V and J are TRBV11-3 and TRBJ2-3, with TRBD2 identical over 8 bases. CDR1 and CDR2 (germline): SGHNT, YENEEA. There are 14 residues in the CDR3. With V trimmed by 5 bases and J by 4 bases, 5 bases remained unmatched. The CDR3 loop is CASSPGLASDTQYF. CDR3 DNA sequence: TGTGCCAGCAGCCCAGGACTAGCCTCAGATACGCAGTATTTT. Based on the CDR3 plus reference TRBV11-3 and TRBJ2-3, the full variable domain is EAGVVQSPRYKIIEKKQPVAFWCNPISGHNTLYWYLQNLGQGPELLIRYENEEAVDDSQLPKDRFSAERLKGVDSTLKIQPAELGDSAVYLCASSPGLASDTQYFGPGTRLTVL.

The chain employs TRBV10-3 and TRBJ2-3; TRBD2 agrees at 11 bases. This CDR3 has 14 residues. V trimming: 6 bases; J trimming: 2 bases; junction bases outside the gene matches: 1. The germline V gene has CDR1 ENHRY and CDR2 SYGVKD. This CDR3 reads CAIRGLADTDTQYF. CDR3 coding DNA: TGTGCCATCAGGGGACTAGCGGACACAGATACGCAGTATTTT.

The chain joins TRBV5-1 to TRBJ1-6; 8 bases line up with TRBD1. Germline loops: CDR1 SGHRS, CDR2 YFSETQ. The CDR3 has 14 amino acids. The ends lost 4 bases at V and 9 bases at J; junction bases unmatched: 6. The CDR3 region has the DNA TGCGCCAGCAGCCCGCAGGGGGCTAGTTCACCCCTCCACTTT. Its translation is CASSPQGASSPLHF.

V gene TRBV2 combines with J gene TRBJ1-2; 10 bases line up with TRBD1. The CDR3 consists of 14 residues. In germline, CDR1 is SNHLY, CDR2 FYNNEI. With 6 bases clipped from V and 4 bases from J, the junction kept 5 bases outside the gene matches. CDR3: CASRETGGGYGYTF. The DNA for the CDR3 is TGTGCCAGCAGGGAGACAGGGGGCGGCTATGGCTACACCTTC. Supplemented by reference TRBV2 and TRBJ1-2, the full variable domain reads EPEVTQTPSHQVTQMGQEVILRCVPISNHLYFYWYRQILGQKVEFLVSFYNNEISEKSEIFDDQFSVERPDGSNFTLKIRSTKLEDSAMYFCASRETGGGYGYTFGSGTRLTVV.

The chain employs TRBV18 and TRBJ2-6; 8 bases agree with TRBD1. The germline CDR1 and CDR2 sequences are KGHSH and LQKENI. CDR3 length equals 13 residues. V shed 2 bases and J 12 bases; nucleotides not matched to a gene: 3. The CDR3 loop is CASSPGQGAVLTF. The CDR3 DNA sequence: TGTGCCAGCTCACCAGGACAGGGCGCCGTCCTGACTTTC.

This chain links TRBV27 with TRBJ1-4; no clear D. CDR3 length: 12 amino acids. The germline V and J ends were trimmed by 6 bases and 0 bases, with 2 bases remaining between them. Germline loops: CDR1 MNHEY, CDR2 SMNVEV (reference sequence). The DNA for the CDR3 is TGTGCCAGCAGGACAACTAATGAAAAACTGTTTTTT. Its translation: CASRTTNEKLFF. Based on the CDR3 plus reference TRBV27 and TRBJ1-4, the full variable domain is EAQVTQNPRYLITVTGKKLTVTCSQNMNHEYMSWYRQDPGLGLRQIYYSMNVEVTDKGDVPEGYKVSRKEKRNFPLILESPSPNQTSLYFCASRTTNEKLFFGSGTQLSVL.